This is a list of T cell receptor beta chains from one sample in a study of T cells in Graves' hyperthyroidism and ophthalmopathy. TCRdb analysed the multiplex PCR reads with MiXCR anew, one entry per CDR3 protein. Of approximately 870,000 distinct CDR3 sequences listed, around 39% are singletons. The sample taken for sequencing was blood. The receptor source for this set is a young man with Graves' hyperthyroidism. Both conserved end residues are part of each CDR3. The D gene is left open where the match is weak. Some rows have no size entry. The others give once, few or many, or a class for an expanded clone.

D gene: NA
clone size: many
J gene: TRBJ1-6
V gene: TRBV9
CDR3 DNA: TGTGCCAGCAGCGAAGGAGGAAAAGGGAGGTCACCCCTCCACTTT
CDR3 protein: CASSEGGKGRSPLHF

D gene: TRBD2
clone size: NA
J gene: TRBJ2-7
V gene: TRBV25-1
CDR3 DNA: TGTGCCAGCAGCACTTCTAGCGGAGGGTACGAGCAGTACTTC
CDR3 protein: CASSTSSGGYEQYF

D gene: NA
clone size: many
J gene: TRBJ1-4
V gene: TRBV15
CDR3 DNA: TGTGCCACCAGAGAAGGTAGTTCTAATGAAAAACTGTTTTTT
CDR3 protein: CATREGSSNEKLFF

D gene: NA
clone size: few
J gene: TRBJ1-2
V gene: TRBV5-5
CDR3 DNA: TGCGCCAGCAGCCTTGCCAATCCGGGGTTGCCTAACTATGGCTACACCTTC
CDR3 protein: CASSLANPGLPNYGYTF

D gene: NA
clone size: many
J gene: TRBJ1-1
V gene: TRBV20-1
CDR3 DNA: TGCAGTGCTAGTTACGTGAACACTGAAGCTTTCTTT
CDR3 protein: CSASYVNTEAFF

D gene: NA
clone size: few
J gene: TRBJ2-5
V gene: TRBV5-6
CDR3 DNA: TGTGCCAGCAGCTCCCTGGGAGGTAGGGTCGGAGAGACCCAGTACTTC
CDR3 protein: CASSSLGGRVGETQYF

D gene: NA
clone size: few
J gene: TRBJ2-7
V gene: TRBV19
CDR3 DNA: TGTGCCAGTAGTATTAACGAGCAGTACTTC
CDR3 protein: CASSINEQYF

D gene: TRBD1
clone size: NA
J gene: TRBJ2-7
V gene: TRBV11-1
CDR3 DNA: TGTGCCAGCAGCCCGACAGGGGGACAATTCGACGAGCAGTACTTC
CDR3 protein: CASSPTGGQFDEQYF

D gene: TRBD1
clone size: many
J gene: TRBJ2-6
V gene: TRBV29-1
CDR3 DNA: TGCAGCGTTCTGACAGGGGGCGCTTCCGGGGCCAACGTCCTGACTTTC
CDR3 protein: CSVLTGGASGANVLTF

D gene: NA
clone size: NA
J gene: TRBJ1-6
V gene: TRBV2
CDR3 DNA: NA
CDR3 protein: CACSASSVTGSPLHF

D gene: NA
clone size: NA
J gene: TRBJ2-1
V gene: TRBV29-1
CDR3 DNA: TGCAGCGTTGGATACAGACGCAATGAGCAGTTCTTC
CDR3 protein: CSVGYRRNEQFF

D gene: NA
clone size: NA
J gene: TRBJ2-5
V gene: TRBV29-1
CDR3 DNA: TGCAGCGCCCGACGGGGGTTGAAGACCCAGTACTTC
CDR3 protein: CSARRGLKTQYF

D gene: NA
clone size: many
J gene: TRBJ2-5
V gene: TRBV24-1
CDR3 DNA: TGTGCCACCAGTGATTTAGGAGGAAATAGTGGGACCCAGTACTTC
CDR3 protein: CATSDLGGNSGTQYF

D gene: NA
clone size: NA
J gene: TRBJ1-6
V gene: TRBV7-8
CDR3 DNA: TGCGCCAGCAGCCAAGGCGGATCTAGTAGCTCCTATAATTCACCCCTCCACTTT
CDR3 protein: CASSQGGSSSSYNSPLHF

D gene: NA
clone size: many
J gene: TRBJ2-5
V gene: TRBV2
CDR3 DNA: TGTGCCAGCAGTACCGATTGGGCCCCCGGGGAGACCCAGTACTTC
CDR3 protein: CASSTDWAPGETQYF

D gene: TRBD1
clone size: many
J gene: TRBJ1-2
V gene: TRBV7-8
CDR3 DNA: TGTGCCAGCAGCCCACGACAGGGTGAGGACTATGGCTACACCTTC
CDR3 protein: CASSPRQGEDYGYTF

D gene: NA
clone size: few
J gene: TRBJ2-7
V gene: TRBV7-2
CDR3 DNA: TGTGCCAGCAGCTCTAGACAGCGAATAAGCTCCTACGAGCAGTACTTC
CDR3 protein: CASSSRQRISSYEQYF

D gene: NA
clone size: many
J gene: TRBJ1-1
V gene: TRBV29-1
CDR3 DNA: TGCAGCGTTGGGAAGGGGGGCACTGAAGCTTTCTTT
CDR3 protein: CSVGKGGTEAFF

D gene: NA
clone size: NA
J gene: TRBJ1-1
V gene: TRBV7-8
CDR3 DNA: TGTGCCAGCAGCCCCGGGAAAAAGGCGGGTATGGCAGCTTTCTTT
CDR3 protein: CASSPGKKAGMAAFF

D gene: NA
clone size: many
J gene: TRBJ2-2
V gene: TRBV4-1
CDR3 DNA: TGCGCCAGCAGCCAAGAACCGAACACCGGGGAGCTGTTTTTT
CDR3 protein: CASSQEPNTGELFF

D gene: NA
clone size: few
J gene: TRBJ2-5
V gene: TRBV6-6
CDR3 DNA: TGTGCCAGCAGTTACATAGCAGGGAAGGAGACCCAGTACTTC
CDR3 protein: CASSYIAGKETQYF

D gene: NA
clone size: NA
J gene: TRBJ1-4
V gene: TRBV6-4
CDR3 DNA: TGTGCCAGCAGTGACCCGGAGCAGGGAGGCACTGAAAAACTGTTTTTT
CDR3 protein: CASSDPEQGGTEKLFF

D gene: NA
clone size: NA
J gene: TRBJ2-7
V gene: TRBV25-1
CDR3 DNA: TGTGCCAGTAGTATAGCCTCAAGTGGGCTGTCCTACGAGCAGTACTTC
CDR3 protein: CASSIASSGLSYEQYF

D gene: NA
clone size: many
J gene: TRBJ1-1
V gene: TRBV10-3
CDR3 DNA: TGTGCCATCAAGCCAGGCGTAAACACTGAAGCTTTCTTT
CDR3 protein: CAIKPGVNTEAFF

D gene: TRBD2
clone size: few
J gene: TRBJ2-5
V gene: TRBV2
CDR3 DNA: TGTGCCAGCAGCGGACTAGCGGGAGCAAAAGAGACCCAGTACTTC
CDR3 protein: CASSGLAGAKETQYF

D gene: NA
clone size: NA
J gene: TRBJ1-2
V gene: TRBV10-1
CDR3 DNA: TGCGCCAGCAGTGCAGGGGCTAACTATGGCTACACCTTC
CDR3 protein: CASSAGANYGYTF

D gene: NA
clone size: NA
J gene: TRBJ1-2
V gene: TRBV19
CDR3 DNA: TGTGCCAGTAGCTACTCCGGGGGAGGGTATGGCTACACCTTC
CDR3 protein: CASSYSGGGYGYTF

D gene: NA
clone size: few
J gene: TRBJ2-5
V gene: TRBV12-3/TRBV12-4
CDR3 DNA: TGTGCCAGCGCGGGGGCCCAAGAGACCCAGTACTTC
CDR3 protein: CASAGAQETQYF

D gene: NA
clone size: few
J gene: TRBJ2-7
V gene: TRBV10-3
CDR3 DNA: TGTGCCAGCAGTTGGACTCGAGGCTCCTACGAGCAGTACTTC
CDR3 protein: CASSWTRGSYEQYF

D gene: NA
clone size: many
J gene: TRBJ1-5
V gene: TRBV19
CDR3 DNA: TGTGCCAGCAGTGCCCGGAATCAGCCCCAGCATTTT
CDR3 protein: CASSARNQPQHF

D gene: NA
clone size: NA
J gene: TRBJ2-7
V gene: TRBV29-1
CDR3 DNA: TGCAGCGTTGATGGGGGGAACTCCTACGAGCAGTACTTC
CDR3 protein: CSVDGGNSYEQYF

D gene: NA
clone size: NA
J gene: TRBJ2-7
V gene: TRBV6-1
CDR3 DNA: TGTGCCAGCAGCTTGACCGGGGCCGATACCTACGAGCAGTACTTC
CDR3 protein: CASSLTGADTYEQYF

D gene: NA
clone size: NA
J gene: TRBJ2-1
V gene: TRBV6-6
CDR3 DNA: TGTGCCAGCAGTGACAATGAACACGATGAGCAGTTCTTC
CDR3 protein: CASSDNEHDEQFF

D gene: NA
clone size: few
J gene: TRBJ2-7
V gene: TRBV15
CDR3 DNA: TGTGCCACCAGCAGAGGGGACCCCGGAGTCTTATACGAGCAGTACTTC
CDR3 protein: CATSRGDPGVLYEQYF

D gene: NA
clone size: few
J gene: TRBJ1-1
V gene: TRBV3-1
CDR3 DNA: TGTGCCAGCAGCCAAGTGCAGGGGAAAACTGAAGCTTTCTTT
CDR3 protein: CASSQVQGKTEAFF

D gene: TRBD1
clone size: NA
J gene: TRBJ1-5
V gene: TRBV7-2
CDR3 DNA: TGTGCCAGCAGCTATGGACAGGCCAATCAGCCCCAGCATTTT
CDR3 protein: CASSYGQANQPQHF

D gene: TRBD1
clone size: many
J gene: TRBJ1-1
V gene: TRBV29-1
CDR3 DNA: TGCAGCGCATCGGGACAGGGAGGCGGGGTCGCTGAAGCTTTCTTT
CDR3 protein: CSASGQGGGVAEAFF

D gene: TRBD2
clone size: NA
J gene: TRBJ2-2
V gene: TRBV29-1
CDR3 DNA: TGCAGCGTTGCCTACCCGGGACTAGCGGGAGGGAACACCGGGGAGCTGTTTTTT
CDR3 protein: CSVAYPGLAGGNTGELFF

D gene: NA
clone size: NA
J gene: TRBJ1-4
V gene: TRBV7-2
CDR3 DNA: TGTGCCAGCAGCCCTGATGGGCAGGGGAGTGAAAAACTGTTTTTT
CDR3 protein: CASSPDGQGSEKLFF

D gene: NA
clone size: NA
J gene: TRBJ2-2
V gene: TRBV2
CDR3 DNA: TGTGCCAGCAGTTACTTGGGGGCGCGTACCGGGGAGCTGTTTTTT
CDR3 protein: CASSYLGARTGELFF

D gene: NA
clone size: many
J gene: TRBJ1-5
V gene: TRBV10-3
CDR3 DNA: TGTGCCATCGGACAAAGCAATCAGCCCCAGCATTTT
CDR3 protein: CAIGQSNQPQHF

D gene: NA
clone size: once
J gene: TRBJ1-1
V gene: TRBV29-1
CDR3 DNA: TGCAGCCCAGAGGGGAATCGTGAAGCTTTCTTT
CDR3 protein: CSPEGNREAFF

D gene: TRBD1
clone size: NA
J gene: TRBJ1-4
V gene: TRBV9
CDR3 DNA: TGTGCCAGCAGCACCCCCAAGGTGGGGACAGGCAGGGAAAAACTGTTTTTT
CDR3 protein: CASSTPKVGTGREKLFF

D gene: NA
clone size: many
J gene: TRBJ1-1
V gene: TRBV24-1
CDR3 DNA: TGTGCCACCAGTGGACTAACAGGGATATATTCCCTGAACACTGAAGCTTTCTTT
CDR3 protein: CATSGLTGIYSLNTEAFF

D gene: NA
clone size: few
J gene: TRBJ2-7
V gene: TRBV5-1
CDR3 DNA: TGCGCCAGCAGCCCGGACGGACGGTACTACGAGCAGTACTTC
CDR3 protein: CASSPDGRYYEQYF

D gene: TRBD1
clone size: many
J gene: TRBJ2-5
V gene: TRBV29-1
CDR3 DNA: TGCAGCGGTTGGGGACAGGGGGGCCAGACCCAGTACTTC
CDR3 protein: CSGWGQGGQTQYF

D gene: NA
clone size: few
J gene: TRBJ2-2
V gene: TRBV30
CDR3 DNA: TGTGCCTGGACTAGCACCGGGGAGCTGTTTTTT
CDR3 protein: CAWTSTGELFF

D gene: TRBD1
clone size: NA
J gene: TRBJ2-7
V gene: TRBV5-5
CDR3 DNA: TGTGCCAGCAGCTTGGCAGGGACAGGGCACTTC
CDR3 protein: CASSLAGTGHF

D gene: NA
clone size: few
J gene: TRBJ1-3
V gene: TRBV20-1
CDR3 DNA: TGCAGTGCTAGACCCCTTACCACAGAGCATGGAAACACCATATATTTT
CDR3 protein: CSARPLTTEHGNTIYF

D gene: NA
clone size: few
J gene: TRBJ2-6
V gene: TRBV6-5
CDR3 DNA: TGTGCCAGCAGCTGGGACGTCTCTGGGGCCAACGTCCTGACTTTC
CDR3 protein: CASSWDVSGANVLTF

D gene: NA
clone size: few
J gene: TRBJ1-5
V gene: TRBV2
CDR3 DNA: TGTGCCAGCAGTGAAGGTGGGCAAACCAATCAGCCCCAGCATTTT
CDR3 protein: CASSEGGQTNQPQHF

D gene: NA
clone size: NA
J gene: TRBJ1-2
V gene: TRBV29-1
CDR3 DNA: TGCAGCGTTGTCGGGACGGACTCTGGAAACACCTTC
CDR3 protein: CSVVGTDSGNTF